This TCR beta chain was documented in a study of blood T cells in healthy people across ages. Study-wide context: For every two T cells, template switching captured about one barcoded beta molecule.

Primed by a sample-barcoded 5' primer and a J-beta primer mix, a second PCR proceeded for 7 to 11 cycles. A template-switch adaptor that had 12 random nucleotides put a tag on each cDNA molecule. TCRdb analysed the 5' RACE reads with MiXCR anew, one entry per CDR3 protein. This table has around 970,000 distinct CDR3 sequences, roughly half appearing once. The sequenced sample was blood. This TCR came from a woman aged 60-70 years in good health.

The CDR3 sequence: CASSFGFGGTQYF. CDR3 sequence (DNA): TGTGCCAGCAGCTTTGGGTTCGGTGGGACCCAGTACTTC. The chain uses TRBV11-3 and TRBJ2-7; unclear D gene. The end of the DNA fits TRBJ2-5 better, so the J call may be wrong. This CDR3 has 13 amino acids. The germline CDR1 and CDR2 sequences are SGHNT and YENEEA.